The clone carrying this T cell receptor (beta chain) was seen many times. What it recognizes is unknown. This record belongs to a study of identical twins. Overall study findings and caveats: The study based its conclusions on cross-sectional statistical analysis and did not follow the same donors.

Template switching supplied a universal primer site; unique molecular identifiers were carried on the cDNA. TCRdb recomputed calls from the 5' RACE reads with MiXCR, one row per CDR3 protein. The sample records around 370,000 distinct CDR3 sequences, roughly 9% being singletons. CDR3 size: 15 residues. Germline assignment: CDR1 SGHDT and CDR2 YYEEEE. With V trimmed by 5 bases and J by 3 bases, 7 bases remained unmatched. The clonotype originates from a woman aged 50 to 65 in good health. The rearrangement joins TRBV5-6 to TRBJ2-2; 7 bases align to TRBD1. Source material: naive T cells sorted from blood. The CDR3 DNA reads TGTGCCAGCAGATTTAGACAGGGACACACCGGGGAGCTGTTTTTT. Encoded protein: CASRFRQGHTGELFF.